This TCR beta chain was captured by sequencing in a study of CD8 T cells in Susac syndrome. The CDR3 has 15 residues. The V gene lost 0 bases and the J gene lost 4 bases, with 12 bases spanning the gap. Per germline, CDR1 MNHEY and CDR2 SMNVEV (reference sequence). An input of about 0.45 to 1 ug of RNA was subjected to reverse transcription using random hexamers. Via MiXCR, TCRdb re-called the immunoSEQ multiplex PCR reads, giving one row per CDR3 protein. The repertoire has roughly 67,000 distinct CDR3 sequences, over 85% of them found once; the top ten carry 0.35% to 0.4%. While CD8+ and CD4+ T cells were isolated negatively, TEMRA cells were enriched by FACS. This clonotype was seen once.

This chain uses TRBV27 with TRBJ1-2; D gene uncertain. The receptor's source is a human donor with multiple sclerosis. Sequencing used CD8+ T cells from PBMCs. The CDR3 is CASSLSVPNLYGYTF. The CDR3 bases are TGTGCCAGCAGTTTATCGGTACCGAATCTCTATGGCTACACCTTC.